One and the same sample provided the 9 T cell receptor beta chains below, sequenced in a study of shared T cell receptors in the human thymus (dated by TCRdb to about 2021). The method behind the library was the immunoSEQ multiplex PCR assay. In its TCRdb copy, this immuneACCESS table keeps in-frame sequences only and misses some clones. Where compared with another copy, unresolved V genes explain less than half of these, and the others have no known cause. This sample holds hundreds of thousands of clones; approximately 95% were observed only once. Jointly, the top ten make up roughly 0.021% of the sample. The sample consisted of thymocytes. Every receptor here comes from a human donor.

The rearrangement joins TRBV7-9 to TRBJ2-5, with TRBD2 matching 8 bases. Germline trimming cut 1 base from V and 4 bases from J; bases unmatched to any gene: 5. This CDR3 comprises 15 residues. Per germline, CDR1 SEHNR and CDR2 FQNEAQ (reference sequence). The CDR3 DNA follows: TGTGCCAGCAGCTTAGAAAGAGCGGGAGCAGAGACCCAGTACTTC. Its translation is CASSLERAGAETQYF.

V gene TRBV5-4 combines with J gene TRBJ2-1; 10 bases are a match to TRBD2. Germline CDR1 SGHNT, CDR2 YYREEE (reference sequence). The CDR3 length is 15 residues. J gave up 2 bases and V 4 bases, and 3 bases lay outside the gene matches. CDR3 protein: CASSVGTSAYNEQFF. CDR3 sequence (DNA): TGTGCCAGCAGCGTCGGGACTAGCGCCTACAATGAGCAGTTCTTC. The full variable domain, in which reference TRBV5-4 and TRBJ2-1 provide the parts outside the CDR3, is ETGVTQSPTHLIKTRGQQVTLRCSSQSGHNTVSWYQQALGQGPQFIFQYYREEENGRGNFPPRFSGLQFPNYSSELNVNALELDDSALYLCASSVGTSAYNEQFFGPGTRLTVL.

The V and J genes are TRBV7-8 and TRBJ2-1, with TRBD2 matching over 8 bases. The ends lost 1 base at V and 5 bases at J; junction bases unmatched: 13. CDR1 is SGHVS and CDR2 is FQNEAQ in the germline V gene. CDR3 length equals 18 residues. CDR3 sequence (DNA): TGTGCCAGCAGCTTAGTTCAGGTAGCGGGAACACCTAACAATGAGCAGTTCTTC. It translates to CASSLVQVAGTPNNEQFF.

The chain couples TRBV2 to TRBJ2-7; perhaps TRBD2 as D (5 bases). Looked up from germline, CDR1 is SNHLY and CDR2 is FYNNEI. This CDR3 comprises 13 residues. V was shortened by 6 bases and J by 5 bases, with 14 bases between the two germline ends. CDR3 sequence: CASRPQADHEQYF. The CDR3 DNA sequence: TGTGCCAGCAGGCCCCAAGCGGACCACGAGCAGTACTTC.

J is TRBJ2-2 and V is TRBV28, with TRBD1 matching 7 bases. Germline V gene sequence: CDR1 MDHEN, CDR2 SYDVKM. With V trimmed by 7 bases and J by 8 bases, 1 base remained unmatched. The CDR3 contains 11 residues. The CDR3 bases are TGTGCCAGCATCAGGGGGGGGGAGCTGTTTTTT. Its translation: CASIRGGELFF.

This chain uses TRBV9 with TRBJ2-4; 13 bases are a match to TRBD2. J gave up 3 bases and V 4 bases, and 7 bases lay outside the gene matches. The CDR3 is made up of 17 amino acids. Germline CDR1 is SGDLS and CDR2 is YYNGEE. For the CDR3, the DNA is TGTGCCAGCAGCCCTTACGGACTAGCGGGAGACAAAAACATTCAGTACTTC. Its protein product is CASSPYGLAGDKNIQYF. Combining the CDR3 with reference TRBV9 and TRBJ2-4 gives the whole variable domain DSGVTQTPKHLITATGQRVTLRCSPRSGDLSVYWYQQSLDQGLQFLIQYYNGEERAKGNILERFSAQQFPDLHSELNLSSLELGDSALYFCASSPYGLAGDKNIQYFGAGTRLSVL.

This chain joins TRBV9 and TRBJ2-3; 10 nucleotides match TRBD2. Trimming took 3 bases from V and 1 from J; bases not matched to a gene: 2. Germline CDR1 reads SGDLS; CDR2 reads YYNGEE. This CDR3 spans 15 amino acids. The CDR3 coding sequence is TGTGCCAGCAGCGCCAGCGGGAGGGGCACAGATACGCAGTATTTT. Encoded protein: CASSASGRGTDTQYF.

This chain connects TRBV5-6 to TRBJ2-3; 9 bases align to TRBD2. Germline CDR1 is SGHDT and CDR2 is YYEEEE. The CDR3 consists of 16 residues. The ends lost 1 base at V and 1 base at J; junction bases unmatched: 4. For the CDR3, the DNA is TGTGCCAGCAGCTTGCCTAAGCGGGAGGGCACAGATACGCAGTATTTT. Amino acids: CASSLPKREGTDTQYF.

The V and J genes are TRBV6-5 and TRBJ2-7; D call uncertain. V lost 4 bases, J lost 7 bases, and 8 bases lay in between. CDR3 length: 11 amino acids. Germline CDR1 is MNHEY and CDR2 is SVGAGI. The CDR3 loop reads CASSSPREQYF. The CDR3 nucleotides read TGTGCCAGCAGTTCCCCGAGGGAGCAGTACTTC.